This T cell receptor (beta chain) was recorded in a study of T cell changes during pregnancy in multiple sclerosis. Generated by immunoSEQ multiplex PCR, the TCRdb table keeps only in-frame clones and is missing some. The data contain around 130,000 clones, around 95% of them seen just once; the ten biggest clones take up more than 0.4%. Trimming pared 4 bases from V and 3 bases from J, leaving 13 bases between. Per the germline V gene, CDR1 is SEHNR and CDR2 is FQNEAQ (reference sequence). CDR3 length: 15 residues. This TCR was recovered from a female donor with multiple sclerosis, enrolled in a pregnancy study. The chain joins TRBV7-9 to TRBJ1-5; D possibly corresponds to TRBD1 (5 bases). Here the sequenced sample was peripheral blood, taken after pregnancy. The CDR3 coding sequence is TGTGCCAGCAGCTCCGGGGGGGGTCACAATCAGCCCCAGCATTTT. Encoded protein: CASSSGGGHNQPQHF. Full variable domain (rest looked up from reference TRBV7-9 and TRBJ1-5): DTGVSQNPRHKITKRGQNVTFRCDPISEHNRLYWYRQTLGQGPEFLTYFQNEAQLEKSRLLSDRFSAERPKGSFSTLEIQRTEQGDSAMYLCASSSGGGHNQPQHFGDGTRLSIL.